The 27 T cell receptor beta chains given below trace back to one sample, sequenced in a study of regulatory T cells in long-lasting Graves disease. The time point is: newly diagnosed GD, antithyroid drugs for less than 3 months. Construction of the TCR library relied on RNA isolated from PBMCs. Arm-PCR with iRepertoire HTBI primers amplified the CDR3 regions for these TCR beta libraries. TCRdb reprocessed the multiplex PCR reads with MiXCR, giving one entry per CDR3 protein. The sample yields a few hundred thousand distinct CDR3 sequences, 16% seen once. This sample also appeared in a second study, on T cells in Graves' hyperthyroidism and ophthalmopathy.

Source: peripheral blood mononuclear cells (PBMCs), taken at new diagnosis, from a patient treated with antithyroid drugs. The source of these receptors is a woman in her late teens or twenties with Graves disease.

This clonotype has ten or more counts. This sequence joins TRBV12-3 or TRBV12-4 and TRBJ2-1; 13 bases map to TRBD2. There are 13 residues in the CDR3. Trimming cost V 1 base and J 14 bases; bases outside gene matches: 2. CDR3 nucleotides: TGTGCCAGCAGTTTAGGGACTAGCGGGAGTGAGTTCTTC. It codes for CASSLGTSGSEFF.

Worth noting for this clonotype: It is likely a read error, because the conserved phenylalanine at the end of the CDR3 is missing. The gene calls are TRBV28 and TRBJ2-3; D unclear. There are 15 residues in the CDR3. The V end was cut by 3 bases, the J end by 4 bases, with 14 bases between. The germline V gene has CDR1 MDHEN and CDR2 SYDVKM. The CDR3 nucleotides read TGTGCCAGCAGTTTTGAAGGGTGGCATCCAGATACGCAGTATTCT. Residues: CASSFEGWHPDTQYS.

This clonotype showed up many times. The chain recombines TRBV6-1 with TRBJ1-5; possible D gene TRBD1, 5 bases. This CDR3 has 15 amino acids. V shed 2 bases and J shed 5 bases, with 13 bases lying between them. Germline CDR1 and CDR2: MNHNS and SASEGT. The CDR3 reads CASSEFGQGHQPQHF. In DNA form, the CDR3 reads TGTGCCAGCAGTGAATTCGGCCAGGGTCATCAGCCCCAGCATTTT.

Only a few counts were recorded for this clonotype. The chain has TRBV28 and TRBJ2-5; D tentatively reads TRBD1 or TRBD2 (5 bases each). The germline V and J ends were trimmed by 6 bases and 5 bases, with 16 bases remaining between them. This CDR3 is 14 amino acids long. CDR1 MDHEN and CDR2 SYDVKM come from the germline V gene. The CDR3: CASSPSWGRETQYF. The CDR3 DNA reads as TGTGCCAGCAGCCCTAGCTGGGGACGGGAGACCCAGTACTTC.

The chain carries TRBV7-9 and TRBJ1-6; D not certain. The germline V and J ends were trimmed by 5 bases and 7 bases, with 12 bases remaining between them. The CDR3 loop spans 14 amino acids. Germline V gives CDR1 SEHNR, CDR2 FQNEAQ (reference sequence). For the CDR3, the DNA is TGTGCCAGCAGCCCAGACCGATTGAATTCACCCCTCCACTTT. Amino acids: CASSPDRLNSPLHF.

V and J are TRBV10-3 and TRBJ1-4, with 7 bases identical to TRBD1. This CDR3 has 15 amino acids. Losses at the gene ends were 2 bases for V and 0 bases for J; bases not matched to a gene: 0. The germline CDR1 and CDR2 sequences are ENHRY and SYGVKD. This CDR3 reads CAISEGQATNEKLFF. As DNA, the CDR3 is TGTGCCATCAGTGAGGGACAGGCAACTAATGAAAAACTGTTTTTT.

In the case of this clonotype: This may come from a read error, since a much larger clone is one base off. The J gene is TRBJ2-2, the V gene TRBV7-3, with D possibly being TRBD2 (6 bases). The CDR3 runs to 14 residues. Germline-derived CDR1 and CDR2 are SGHTA and FQGTGA. V was cut by 6 bases and J by 1 base, with 9 bases left in between. The CDR3 nucleotides read TGTGCCAGCAGTTACGGGGGGAACACCGGGGAGCTGTTTTTT. It is translated as CASSYGGNTGELFF.

This clonotype was counted ten times or more. V is TRBV7-9 and J is TRBJ2-7, with a weak D call TRBD2 (7 bases). CDR3 length: 16 amino acids. CDR1 is SEHNR and CDR2 is FQNEAQ in the germline V gene (reference sequence). The V and J ends lost 2 bases and 2 bases respectively, with 16 bases between them. The CDR3 region has the DNA TGTGCCAGCAGCTTAAGAAGGGGGAGGGCTCCCTACGAGCAGTACTTC. It specifies CASSLRRGRAPYEQYF.

In its sample, this clonotype was seen many times. This chain joins TRBV5-1 and TRBJ2-7; D is uncertain. The CDR3 is made up of 14 amino acids. Per the germline V gene, CDR1 is SGHRS and CDR2 is YFSETQ. V was pared by 3 bases and J by 7 bases, with 17 bases between. Here the CDR3 DNA reads TGCGCCAGCAGCTCCGGACGGACGGCGTGGGAGCAGTACTTC. Residues: CASSSGRTAWEQYF.

This clonotype has ten or more counts. The genes are TRBV7-6 and TRBJ2-3; D is unclear. Looked up from germline, CDR1 is SGHVS and CDR2 is FNYEAQ. CDR3 size: 14 residues. V lost 5 bases and J 0 bases, leaving 9 bases between the germline ends. The chain's CDR3 is CASSLSKSTDTQYF. The CDR3 DNA sequence: TGTGCCAGCAGCCTTAGCAAAAGCACAGATACGCAGTATTTT.

This clonotype was found many times. This rearrangement joins TRBV12-3 or TRBV12-4 to TRBJ2-5, with 7 bases that match TRBD1. After removal of 6 bases from V and 3 bases from J, the junction contained 4 bases not matched to a gene. CDR3 length equals 13 residues. The CDR3 here is CASRMGQKETQYF. The CDR3 bases are TGTGCCAGCAGGATGGGACAGAAAGAGACCCAGTACTTC.

This clonotype was counted at least ten times. J is TRBJ2-5 and V is TRBV7-9, with a weak D call TRBD2 (5 bases). V dropped 2 bases and J dropped 5 bases, with 18 bases sitting between them. This CDR3 is built from 16 residues. The germline V gene encodes CDR1 SEHNR and CDR2 FQNEAQ (reference sequence). For the CDR3, the DNA is TGTGCCAGCAGCTTAAACCGGACTCCGGGCGGGGAGACCCAGTACTTC. Its protein is CASSLNRTPGGETQYF.

This clonotype was detected many times. The rearrangement joins TRBV27 to TRBJ2-3, with D possibly matching TRBD2 (5 bases). CDR3 length equals 18 residues. The V gene's germline CDR1 is MNHEY and CDR2 SMNVEV (reference sequence). Trimming shortened V by 4 bases and J by 6 bases, and 26 bases separated the two germline ends. Written as DNA, the CDR3 is TGTGCCAGCAGTTCGATTATACAGCCGAAGGAGCGAGGGGATACGCAGTATTTT. Translating gives CASSSIIQPKERGDTQYF.

This clonotype has at least ten counts. The chain carries TRBV27 and TRBJ1-6, with unresolved D. With 5 bases removed from V and 3 bases from J, the gap between germline ends came to 17 bases. The CDR3 is 17 amino acids. Germline lookup yields CDR1 MNHEY and CDR2 SMNVEV (reference sequence). In DNA, the CDR3 is TGTGCCAGCAGTCCCGACCTTGGAGGGCTCTATAATTCACCCCTCCACTTT. Protein product: CASSPDLGGLYNSPLHF.

This clonotype was seen more than once but under ten times. The rearrangement links TRBV10-3 to TRBJ2-7; D unresolved. Germline assignment: CDR1 ENHRY and CDR2 SYGVKD. Trimming removed 0 bases at V and 5 bases at J, with 8 bases between. The CDR3 has 13 amino acids. Written as DNA, the CDR3 is TGTGCCATCAGTGAGTCCGAAGTCGACGAGCAGTACTTC. Translated, it gives CAISESEVDEQYF.

The table lists this clonotype with a few counts. This rearrangement joins TRBV29-1 to TRBJ1-4; the D gene is possibly TRBD1 (5 bases). Trimming shortened V by 5 bases and J by 8 bases, and 18 bases separated the two germline ends. This CDR3 comprises 14 residues. Germline-derived CDR1 and CDR2 are SQVTM and ANQGSEA. The CDR3: CSVHDSPAREKLFF. In nucleotides, the CDR3 is TGCAGCGTTCACGACAGTCCTGCACGAGAAAAACTGTTTTTT.

In its sample, this clonotype was seen a few times. The V and J genes are TRBV10-3 and TRBJ1-1; D call uncertain. Germline V gives CDR1 ENHRY, CDR2 SYGVKD. The CDR3 is made up of 13 amino acids. With 3 bases removed from V and 0 bases from J, the gap between germline ends came to 5 bases. The CDR3 here is CAISEWMNTEAFF. The CDR3 region has the DNA TGTGCCATCAGTGAATGGATGAACACTGAAGCTTTCTTT.

This clonotype was picked up many times. The chain employs TRBV14 and TRBJ1-1; D call uncertain. Trimming cost V 2 bases and J 4 bases, with 11 bases left between them. The CDR3 covers 14 residues. Germline-derived CDR1 and CDR2 are SGHDN and FVKESK. CDR3 sequence: CASSQRRGFTEAFF. CDR3 sequence (DNA): TGTGCCAGCAGCCAAAGAAGAGGGTTCACTGAAGCTTTCTTT.

This clonotype has at least ten counts. This chain joins TRBV7-3 and TRBJ1-1; D gene ambiguous. Germline V gene sequence: CDR1 SGHTA, CDR2 FQGTGA. Trimming cost V 2 bases and J 3 bases, with 7 bases left between them. CDR3 length equals 13 residues. The chain's CDR3 is CASSLQRDTEAFF. CDR3 nucleotide sequence: TGTGCCAGCAGCTTACAACGCGACACTGAAGCTTTCTTT.

In its sample, this clonotype was seen many times. This rearrangement joins TRBV11-2 to TRBJ1-5; no clear D. This CDR3 spans 13 amino acids. The germline CDR1 and CDR2 sequences are SGHAT and FQNNGV. V gave up 2 bases and J gave up 8 bases, with 10 bases separating them. Here the CDR3 reads CASSLRAGEPQHF. The CDR3 nucleotides read TGTGCCAGCAGCTTAAGAGCCGGAGAGCCCCAGCATTTT.

This clonotype was picked up many times. V gene TRBV6-1 combines with J gene TRBJ2-2; tentative D call: TRBD1 (5 bases). The CDR3 extends over 12 amino acids. Trimming cost V 7 bases and J 4 bases, with 7 bases left between them. Germline V gene sequence: CDR1 MNHNS, CDR2 SASEGT. As DNA, the CDR3 is TGTGCCAGCATCCAGGGCACCGGGGAGCTGTTTTTT. Translated: CASIQGTGELFF.

This clonotype was observed a handful of times. The V call is TRBV7-9, the J call TRBJ2-2; TRBD1 agrees at 8 bases. There are 18 residues in the CDR3. In germline, CDR1 is SEHNR, CDR2 FQNEAQ (reference sequence). V lost 5 bases to trimming and J lost 0 bases; unmatched junction nucleotides: 11. The CDR3 coding sequence is TGTGCCAGCAGCGGAGGACAGGGAACGACTTCGAACACCGGGGAGCTGTTTTTT. It codes for CASSGGQGTTSNTGELFF.

This clonotype was seen a few times. This chain joins TRBV6-1 and TRBJ1-5; 9 bases fit TRBD1. This CDR3 spans 16 amino acids. Germline-derived CDR1 and CDR2 are MNHNS and SASEGT. J was trimmed by 4 bases and V by 0 bases; bases with no gene match: 4. The CDR3 DNA follows: TGTGCCAGCAGTGAAGCGGCGGGACAGGGAAATCAGCCCCAGCATTTT. Its protein is CASSEAAGQGNQPQHF.

This clonotype was recorded many times. The chain joins TRBV6-1 to TRBJ2-5; TRBD1 is a possible D gene (5 bases). V was clipped by 3 bases and J by 7 bases, with 15 bases between them. Germline V lookup: CDR1 MNHNS, CDR2 SASEGT. The CDR3 contains 14 residues. The CDR3 DNA reads as TGTGCCAGCAGTGAGAGGAACCAGGGCGGGACCCAGTACTTC. The encoded protein is CASSERNQGGTQYF.

CDR3 loop: CASSFRGAGSSYNEQFF. Here the CDR3 DNA reads TGCGCCAGCAGCTTTAGGGGCGCGGGAAGCTCCTACAATGAGCAGTTCTTC. This chain connects TRBV4-1 to TRBJ2-1; possible D gene TRBD2, 6 bases. CDR1 MGHRA and CDR2 YSYEKL come from the germline V gene. V was cut by 5 bases and J by 0 bases, with 17 bases left in between. The CDR3 is made up of 17 amino acids.

The chain joins TRBV5-1 to TRBJ2-7, with TRBD1 identical over 10 bases. Germline V gene data show CDR1 as SGHRS and CDR2 as YFSETQ. The CDR3 extends over 15 amino acids. V was clipped by 4 bases and J by 3 bases; unmatched bases: 7. As DNA, the CDR3 is TGCGCCAGCAGCCCAGGCGGGACAGGGGACTACGAGCAGTACTTC. Translating it yields CASSPGGTGDYEQYF.

This clonotype has ten or more counts. The chain links TRBV5-1 to TRBJ1-1; 9 bases map to TRBD1. The CDR3 extends over 16 amino acids. The junction had 9 bases not matched to a gene; V was cut back by 2 bases and J by 4 bases. In germline, CDR1 is SGHRS, CDR2 YFSETQ. The CDR3 sequence: CASSLTTGGAGTEAFF. The CDR3 DNA reads TGCGCCAGCAGCTTAACCACAGGGGGCGCGGGCACTGAAGCTTTCTTT.